The source of this T cell receptor (beta chain) is a study of T cell repertoires in cytomegalovirus infection. Study summary: From public TCR beta signatures came an indication of both CMV infection and matching HLA type. Regarding the study as a whole: Based on cumulative public TCR beta family frequency, carriers of CMV plus the relevant HLA were identified.

TCRdb reprocessed the reads via MiXCR and lists one record per CDR3 protein. The sample yields around 100,000 distinct CDR3 sequences, under 45% seen once. V was clipped by 5 bases and J by 7 bases, with 15 bases between them. Germline V gene data show CDR1 as SEHNR and CDR2 as FQNEAQ (reference sequence). The CDR3 covers 13 residues. Concerning this clonotype: The antigen remains unidentified.

The chain recombines TRBV7-9 with TRBJ2-7; D is unresolved. The sample was CD8+ T cells from cultured PBMCs, taken from culture after CMV antigen stimulation. The sequence came from a human donor in good health (CMV status not recorded). Some clones in this sample may be carry-over from other donors' samples. In DNA form, the CDR3 reads TGTGCCAGCAGCCCACCTTCGGATCCGGAGCAGTACTTC. Protein sequence: CASSPPSDPEQYF.